The table lists the clone carrying this TCR beta chain with many counts. The CDR3 spans 14 residues. From germline, CDR1 is MDHEN and CDR2 SYDVKM. Between the trimmed V and J ends, which lost 6 bases and 2 bases, there was a span of 14 bases. Construction of TCR beta libraries relied on iRepertoire HTBI primers and on Arm-PCR targeting CDR3 regions. TCRdb recomputed calls from the multiplex PCR reads with MiXCR, one row per CDR3 protein. Among roughly 500,000 distinct CDR3 sequences, about 20% were seen once, and the ten largest hold roughly 14%. The sample belongs to a study of regulatory T cells in long-lasting Graves disease. The time point: persistent/refractory GD, antithyroid drugs over 5 years with positive TRAb. PBMCs were the source of the RNA used for TCR sequencing.

Sequencing used peripheral blood mononuclear cells (PBMCs), obtained when the disease was refractory, from a patient treated with antithyroid drugs. This sequence originates from a female donor with Graves disease. V is TRBV28 and J is TRBJ2-7; weak D call: TRBD1 (6 bases). CDR3 coding DNA: TGTGCCAGCAGAGAGGGGGACGTAGCCTACGAGCAGTACTTC. Translation: CASREGDVAYEQYF.